This record covers a single TCR beta chain. The antigen remains undetermined. Germline lookup yields CDR1 LNHDA and CDR2 SQIVND (reference sequence). Trimming at V came to 4 bases and at J to 6 bases, leaving 7 bases not matched to a gene. The CDR3 totals 14 residues. These data belong to a study of regulatory T cells in long-lasting Graves disease. Study at large: Over 5 years on antithyroid drugs plus positive TSH receptor antibodies marked Graves' disease as persistent. Whole-study results and caveats: Lower TCR diversity characterized persistent Graves' patients relative to newly diagnosed patients.

Sequencing libraries for TCR beta were prepared with iRepertoire HTBI primers and Arm-PCR of CDR3 regions. TCRdb used MiXCR to reprocess the multiplex PCR reads, holding one entry per CDR3 protein. The sample yields 500,000 to 800,000 distinct CDR3 sequences, about 32% seen once. Time point: persistent/refractory GD, antithyroid drugs over 5 years with positive TRAb. The TCR library was made from RNA extracted from PBMCs. The sample here was peripheral blood mononuclear cells (PBMCs), taken when the disease was refractory, from a patient treated with antithyroid drugs. The TCR was taken from a female donor with Graves disease. The chain employs TRBV19 and TRBJ1-1; 8 positions agree with TRBD1. CDR3 in DNA: TGTGCCAGTAGTACGCCCGGGACAGGTGCTGAAGCTTTCTTT. Translated: CASSTPGTGAEAFF.